Below, one TCR beta chain is given with its context. Its antigen is still unknown. The donors, healthy adults who were HIV-negative, had experienced no recent acute infections or vaccinations. In the CD4+ fraction, cells were divided into CD45RA+ naive and CD45RA-negative memory subsets. Assay used: immunoSEQ multiplex PCR; TCRdb lists only in-frame clones, some missing. The data hold about 1.1 million clones, with 78% observed a single time. This entry belongs to a study of shared clonotypes between healthy human individuals. Study details: Per donor, CD8 memory used one plate, CD8 naive used two, CD4 memory used three and CD4 naive used three.

Study findings and constraints: The donor pool, a small one, limited the genetic and exposure-history diversity represented.

The CDR3 covers 16 residues. V lost 3 bases and J lost 6; bases outside the gene matches: 12. The V gene's germline CDR1 is SGHAT and CDR2 FQNNGV. The sequencing sample was made of memory CD4+ T cells from PBMCs. The subset here: CD45RA-negative fraction. This sequence joins TRBV11-2 and TRBJ2-7, with 9 bases aligning to TRBD1. The receptor was derived from a young man in good health. Some clones in this sample may be carry-over from other donors' samples. The CDR3 loop is CASSFLTTGGRSEQYF. CDR3 coding DNA: TGTGCCAGCAGCTTCCTTACGACAGGGGGGAGAAGCGAGCAGTACTTC.